These 31 T cell receptor beta chains originate from one sample sequenced in a study of shared clonotypes between healthy human individuals. Sequenced by immunoSEQ multiplex PCR; TCRdb stores in-frame clones only, minus some. Altogether around 1.1 million clones are present, around 78% being singletons, with the ten largest covering under 0.8%. Sample: memory CD4+ T cells from PBMCs. The subset: CD45RA-negative fraction. The receptors originated from a man younger than 30 in good health. Some clones in this sample may be carry-over from other donors' samples.

The rearrangement links TRBV5-4 to TRBJ2-7; 11 positions agree with TRBD2. The trim removed 4 bases at V and 7 bases at J, leaving 13 bases unmatched. This CDR3 comprises 16 residues. From germline, CDR1 is SGHNT and CDR2 YYREEE (reference sequence). This CDR3 is CASSRGTTGTSGEQYF. Written as DNA, the CDR3 is TGTGCCAGCAGCCGGGGGACGACCGGGACTAGCGGAGAGCAGTACTTC.

As concerns this clone: Within the sample, other DNA sequences also encode this same CDR3. This chain connects TRBV28 to TRBJ2-3, with D unresolved. Trimming pared 6 bases from V and 4 bases from J, leaving 11 bases between. The CDR3 runs 13 residues. CDR1 is MDHEN and CDR2 is SYDVKM in the germline V gene. The CDR3 reads CASSRLSPDTQYF. DNA for the CDR3: TGTGCCAGCAGCCGCCTCTCCCCAGATACGCAGTATTTT.

CDR3 sequence (DNA): TGTGCCAGCAGTGAATTGGCAGGGAACACTGAAGCTTTCTTT. Translating it yields CASSELAGNTEAFF. V gene TRBV6-1 combines with J gene TRBJ1-1; D unclear. V lost 2 bases and J lost 1, with 8 bases in between. The V gene's germline CDR1 is MNHNS and CDR2 SASEGT. The CDR3 is 14 amino acids.

The V and J genes are TRBV6-6 and TRBJ2-2, with D possibly being TRBD2 (6 bases). This CDR3 region has 14 residues. V was clipped by 5 bases and J by 2 bases, with 9 bases between them. Germline V gene data show CDR1 as MNHNY and CDR2 as SVGAGI (reference sequence). The CDR3 loop reads CASSGGTNTGELFF. As DNA, the CDR3 is TGTGCCAGCAGTGGCGGGACTAACACCGGGGAGCTGTTTTTT.

The rearrangement links TRBV27 to TRBJ2-5; D possibly uses TRBD1 or TRBD2 (5 bases each). The CDR3 runs to 15 residues. V lost 7 bases, J lost 5 bases, and 20 bases lay in between. Per the germline V gene, CDR1 is MNHEY and CDR2 is SMNVEV (reference sequence). DNA for the CDR3: TGTGCCAGCACTCCCCTCTCCGGGACCCCGGAGACCCAGTACTTC. The encoded protein is CASTPLSGTPETQYF.

This rearrangement joins TRBV19 to TRBJ2-2; D is possibly TRBD2 (5 bases). V was cut by 3 bases and J by 0 bases, with 11 bases left in between. In germline, CDR1 is LNHDA, CDR2 SQIVND (reference sequence). This CDR3 spans 16 amino acids. This CDR3 is CASSMWTFANTGELFF. As DNA, the CDR3 is TGTGCCAGTAGTATGTGGACTTTCGCGAACACCGGGGAGCTGTTTTTT.

This sequence joins TRBV6-5 and TRBJ2-3; the D gene is possibly TRBD1 (5 bases). Trimming removed 9 bases at V and 5 bases at J, with 15 bases between. This CDR3 region has 13 residues. Germline loops: CDR1 MNHEY, CDR2 SVGAGI. CDR3 region: CASKVVGEDTQYF. The DNA of the CDR3 is TGTGCCAGTAAGGTAGTAGGGGAAGATACGCAGTATTTT.

This clone was seen a few times. This CDR3 is also generated by other DNA sequences in the sample. The chain employs TRBV6-6 and TRBJ2-1, with TRBD1 matching 12 bases. The CDR3 is made up of 14 amino acids. The junction had 1 base not matched to a gene; V was cut back by 4 bases and J by 6 bases. Per germline, CDR1 MNHNY and CDR2 SVGAGI (reference sequence). The CDR3 sequence: CASSWDRGLNEQFF. The DNA for the CDR3 is TGTGCCAGCAGTTGGGACAGGGGGCTCAATGAGCAGTTCTTC.

The chain is built from TRBV5-4 and TRBJ1-1; TRBD1 matches 9 bases. The J segment lost 4 bases and the V segment lost 3 bases, leaving 7 bases of the junction unmatched. CDR3 length: 15 residues. Germline CDR1 and CDR2: SGHNT and YYREEE (reference sequence). CDR3 amino acids: CASSSTTGGGTEAFF. The CDR3 DNA follows: TGTGCCAGCAGCTCGACGACAGGGGGGGGCACTGAAGCTTTCTTT.

This sequence joins TRBV4-2 and TRBJ1-2; D remains unclear. The CDR3 has 16 amino acids. The V gene's germline CDR1 is LGHNA and CDR2 YNFKEQ. V was clipped by 0 bases and J by 6 bases, with 17 bases between them. CDR3 coding DNA: TGTGCCAGCAGCCAAGAGCCGAGGCCCACAGAGGATGGCTACACCTTC. This gives the protein CASSQEPRPTEDGYTF.

V and J are TRBV6-1 and TRBJ2-7, with D uncertain. The CDR3 consists of 13 residues. V was cut by 5 bases and J by 2 bases, with 10 bases left in between. The germline gives CDR1 MNHNS, CDR2 SASEGT. The CDR3 DNA reads as TGTGCCAGCAGTAGCTGGAGTGCCTACGAGCAGTACTTC. It translates to CASSSWSAYEQYF.

The V gene is TRBV7-9, the J gene TRBJ2-3; D unclear. The CDR3 sequence is 13 residues long. The V gene lost 2 bases and the J gene lost 1 base, with 4 bases spanning the gap. Looked up from germline, CDR1 is SEHNR and CDR2 is FQNEAQ (reference sequence). The CDR3 loop reads CASSLWGTDTQYF. The CDR3 DNA reads TGTGCCAGCAGCTTATGGGGCACAGATACGCAGTATTTT.

This rearrangement joins TRBV7-9 to TRBJ2-3; TRBD2 is a possible D gene (5 bases). Germline-derived CDR1 and CDR2 are SEHNR and FQNEAQ (reference sequence). The length of the CDR3 is 17 residues. Trimming left V 6 bases short and J 9 bases short, with 28 bases between. In nucleotides, the CDR3 is TGTGCCAGCAGTTACGGAACCCGGGCTCGCGGGTTGGCCACGCAGTATTTT. It translates to CASSYGTRARGLATQYF. The full variable domain, in which reference TRBV7-9 and TRBJ2-3 provide the parts outside the CDR3, is DTGVSQNPRHKITKRGQNVTFRCDPISEHNRLYWYRQTLGQGPEFLTYFQNEAQLEKSRLLSDRFSAERPKGSFSTLEIQRTEQGDSAMYLCASSYGTRARGLATQYFGPGTRLTVL.

J is TRBJ2-6 and V is TRBV28; no clear D. The CDR3 sequence is 16 residues long. Germline V gives CDR1 MDHEN, CDR2 SYDVKM. With 6 bases removed from V and 1 base from J, the gap between germline ends came to 13 bases. CDR3 DNA: TGTGCCAGCAGCCCCACCGCCTCGTCTGGGGCCAACGTCCTGACTTTC. It is translated as CASSPTASSGANVLTF. Based on the CDR3 plus reference TRBV28 and TRBJ2-6, the full variable domain is DVKVTQSSRYLVKRTGEKVFLECVQDMDHENMFWYRQDPGLGLRLIYFSYDVKMKEKGDIPEGYSVSREKKERFSLILESASTNQTSMYLCASSPTASSGANVLTFGAGSRLTVL.

The J gene is TRBJ2-7, the V gene TRBV19, with D perhaps TRBD1 (5 bases). Per the germline V gene, CDR1 is LNHDA and CDR2 is SQIVND (reference sequence). The V gene lost 1 base and the J gene lost 5 bases, with 12 bases spanning the gap. The CDR3 is 14 residues long. CDR3 residues: CASSIAGHSDEQYF. The CDR3 bases are TGTGCCAGTAGTATAGCAGGACACTCGGACGAGCAGTACTTC.

V and J are TRBV12-5 and TRBJ2-1, with 10 bases matching TRBD1. The CDR3 has 15 residues. The J segment lost 4 bases and the V segment lost 1 base, leaving 1 base of the junction unmatched. Per the germline V gene, CDR1 is LGHNT and CDR2 is FRNRAP. Here the CDR3 reads CASGLGDRGYNEQFF. CDR3 bases: TGTGCTAGTGGTTTGGGGGACAGGGGATACAATGAGCAGTTCTTC.

This clone appeared many times. The chain links TRBV5-1 to TRBJ2-7, with D unclear. With 4 bases removed from V and 2 bases from J, the gap between germline ends came to 10 bases. CDR1 and CDR2 from the germline V gene are SGHRS and YFSETQ. This CDR3 spans 13 amino acids. This CDR3 is CASSRGPTYEQYF. As DNA, the CDR3 is TGCGCCAGCAGCCGCGGACCCACCTACGAGCAGTACTTC.

The rearrangement joins TRBV27 to TRBJ1-4; 10 bases align to TRBD1. CDR1 is MNHEY and CDR2 is SMNVEV in the germline V gene (reference sequence). V shed 5 bases, J shed 4 bases, and the junction held 4 bases outside the gene matches. The CDR3 is 15 amino acids. The chain's CDR3 is CASSRQGAINEKLFF. The CDR3 nucleotides read TGTGCCAGCAGTCGACAGGGGGCCATTAATGAAAAACTGTTTTTT.

With regard to this clone: The junction does not match germline at one end; this may be a read error. V and J are TRBV19 and TRBJ2-2, with D possibly TRBD1 on 6 matching bases. The CDR3 runs to 15 residues. The V gene's germline CDR1 is LNHDA and CDR2 SQIVND (reference sequence). CDR3 sequence (DNA): TGTGCCAGTAGTATTCGGACAGCGAACACCAGGGAGCTGTTTTTT. It specifies CASSIRTANTRELFF.

The chain has TRBV10-3 and TRBJ1-3, with D perhaps TRBD1 (5 bases). Germline V CDR1 and CDR2: ENHRY, SYGVKD. Trimming cost V 2 bases and J 2 bases, with 13 bases left between them. The length of the CDR3 is 16 residues. The DNA of the CDR3 is TGTGCCATCAGTGAGATGAGGAGGGGCACTGGAAACACCATATATTTT. It yields the protein CAISEMRRGTGNTIYF.

The chain uses TRBV7-8 and TRBJ1-1; 9 bases align to TRBD1. Germline CDR1 SGHVS, CDR2 FQNEAQ. V lost 0 bases to trimming and J lost 4 bases; unmatched junction nucleotides: 0. The CDR3 extends over 14 amino acids. CDR3 in DNA: TGTGCCAGCAGCTTAGCACAGGGGGCCACTGAAGCTTTCTTT. This sequence encodes CASSLAQGATEAFF.

The V gene is TRBV11-3, the J gene TRBJ2-5; D ambiguous. Germline CDR1 reads SGHNT; CDR2 reads YENEEA. Trimming removed 5 bases from V and 8 bases from J, with 15 bases in between. The CDR3 is made up of 13 amino acids. DNA for the CDR3: TGTGCCAGCAGCCCAAATACCGATGAAACCCAGTACTTC. Its protein is CASSPNTDETQYF.

The chain is built from TRBV15 and TRBJ2-5, with no clear D. CDR3 length: 13 residues. CDR1 and CDR2 (germline): LNHNV, YYDKDF (reference sequence). The V end lost 4 bases, the J end lost 10 bases, and 16 bases lay between the germline ends. In DNA form, the CDR3 reads TGTGCCACCAGCACCACTTCCCCCGGTGGCCAGTACTTC. Encoded protein: CATSTTSPGGQYF.

This clone occurred a few times. V usage is TRBV4-1 and J usage is TRBJ1-4; tentatively, D is TRBD1 (6 bases). The V and J ends lost 0 bases and 8 bases respectively, with 16 bases between them. Germline values: CDR1 MGHRA, CDR2 YSYEKL. The CDR3 is 16 amino acids. CDR3: CASSQDGQGRGEKLFF. CDR3 in DNA: TGCGCCAGCAGCCAAGACGGGCAGGGGCGGGGAGAAAAACTGTTTTTT.

The chain is built from TRBV4-3 and TRBJ2-6; TRBD1 might be the D (5 bases). CDR1 is LGHNA and CDR2 is YSLEER in the germline V gene. CDR3 size: 16 residues. Deletions cut 4 bases from V and 0 bases from J, with 10 bases between. In nucleotides, the CDR3 is TGCGCCAGCAGCCCAACAGGCCTCTCTGGGGCCAACGTCCTGACTTTC. Protein product: CASSPTGLSGANVLTF.

The V call is TRBV9, the J call TRBJ2-7, with 8 nucleotides matching TRBD2. The CDR3 consists of 16 residues. V lost 2 bases and J lost 1; bases outside the gene matches: 8. Germline V gene sequence: CDR1 SGDLS, CDR2 YYNGEE. CDR3 loop: CASSVRGSGKSYEQYF. For the CDR3, the DNA is TGTGCCAGCAGCGTCCGAGGTAGCGGGAAATCCTACGAGCAGTACTTC. The whole variable domain, filled in from reference TRBV9 and TRBJ2-7, reads DSGVTQTPKHLITATGQRVTLRCSPRSGDLSVYWYQQSLDQGLQFLIQYYNGEERAKGNILERFSAQQFPDLHSELNLSSLELGDSALYFCASSVRGSGKSYEQYFGPGTRLTVT.

This clone has a single count. This chain connects TRBV5-6 to TRBJ2-2; the match to TRBD1 covers 10 bases. Germline assignment: CDR1 SGHDT and CDR2 YYEEEE. V gave up 3 bases and J gave up 2 bases; unmatched junction bases: 4. CDR3 size: 16 residues. The CDR3 region is CASSSDRGGNTGELFF. The CDR3 DNA reads TGTGCCAGCAGCTCGGACAGGGGGGGAAACACCGGGGAGCTGTTTTTT.

This rearrangement joins TRBV7-2 to TRBJ2-5; a weak D match, TRBD2 (5 bases). Between the trimmed V and J ends, which lost 1 base and 5 bases, there was a span of 14 bases. From germline, CDR1 is SGHTA and CDR2 FQGNSA. The CDR3 sequence is 15 residues long. This CDR3 is CASSLGGLDGETQYF. The CDR3, as DNA: TGTGCCAGCAGCTTAGGAGGACTTGACGGGGAGACCCAGTACTTC.

A note on this clone: Within the sample, other DNA sequences also encode this same CDR3. The chain couples TRBV5-1 to TRBJ2-3; D unresolved. The CDR3 has 15 amino acids. With 0 bases removed from V and 2 bases from J, the gap between germline ends came to 10 bases. CDR1 is SGHRS and CDR2 is YFSETQ in the germline V gene. The CDR3 loop is CASSLDGYSTDTQYF. Here the CDR3 DNA reads TGCGCCAGCAGCTTGGACGGCTACTCCACAGATACGCAGTATTTT.

This clone has more than one count but fewer than ten. The same CDR3 is also encoded by other DNA sequences in this sample. The rearrangement joins TRBV7-6 to TRBJ2-1, with 10 bases aligning to TRBD2. This CDR3 is 16 amino acids long. Germline V lookup: CDR1 SGHVS, CDR2 FNYEAQ. Unmatched junction bases numbered 2, after V lost 1 base and J lost 2 bases. The CDR3 region is CASSLGLAGTYNEQFF. The CDR3 DNA reads as TGTGCCAGCAGCTTAGGACTAGCGGGCACCTACAATGAGCAGTTCTTC.

The genes are TRBV5-5 and TRBJ1-5, with TRBD1 identical over 7 bases. J gave up 7 bases and V 4 bases, and 11 bases lay outside the gene matches. Germline CDR1 is SGHKS and CDR2 is YYEKEE (reference sequence). The CDR3 spans 15 residues. CDR3 in DNA: TGTGCCAGCAGCGCGCTACAGGGGTTGGGGCAGCCCCAGCATTTT. Translated, it gives CASSALQGLGQPQHF.